These 3 T cell receptor beta chains were all obtained from the same sample, sequenced in a study of T-cell reconstitution after alpha-beta-depleted transplantation in children. Unique molecular identifiers featured in how the TCRbeta library was prepared. TCRdb ran MiXCR on the PCR reads and lists one entry per CDR3 protein. The data contain hundreds of thousands of distinct CDR3 sequences, roughly 13% of them singletons. This material consisted of PBMCs, mostly from graft donor cells, taken 360 days after TCRalphabeta/CD19-depleted stem cell transplant. Source of these receptors: a male patient younger than 18 who had a stem cell transplant for acute myeloid leukemia, so the T cells may come from the graft donor.

This clonotype was picked up many times. The J gene is TRBJ2-1, the V gene TRBV5-1; no reliable D call. The CDR3 contains 18 residues. Germline V gene lookup returns CDR1 SGHRS and CDR2 YFSETQ. V was trimmed by 1 base and J by 7 bases, leaving 24 bases between them. CDR3 nucleotides: TGCGCCAGCAGCTTGCGGCCAGACTTAGCCCCCTTAGGAAATGAGCAGTTCTTC. Protein product: CASSLRPDLAPLGNEQFF.

In the case of this clonotype: This may come from a read error, since a much larger clone is one base off. V is TRBV21-1 and J is TRBJ2-7; the table's D call, TRBD2, was not checked against the DNA. TRBV21-1 is a documented pseudogene. The CDR3 has 16 residues. Here the CDR3 reads CASSKVGTSRIYEQYF. In DNA form, the CDR3 reads TGTGCCAGCAGCAAAGTGGGGACTAGCAGGATCTACGAGCAGTACTTC.

The chain links TRBV7-2 to TRBJ2-5, with 7 bases fitting TRBD1. J was trimmed by 4 bases and V by 5 bases; bases with no gene match: 13. CDR1 is SGHTA, CDR2 FQGNSA, per germline. This CDR3 is built from 16 residues. CDR3 protein: CASSPDRAYGRETQYF. The CDR3, as DNA: TGTGCCAGCAGCCCTGACAGGGCATACGGAAGAGAGACCCAGTACTTC.